The text below deals with one T cell receptor beta chain. This sample's time point: persistent/refractory GD, antithyroid drugs over 5 years with positive TRAb. PBMC RNA served as the TCR library source. These data originate in a study of regulatory T cells in long-lasting Graves disease. Arm-PCR with iRepertoire HTBI primers amplified the CDR3 regions for these TCR beta libraries. TCRdb independently ran MiXCR on the multiplex PCR reads; one entry per CDR3 protein. The sample consists of roughly 700,000 distinct CDR3 sequences, around 30% of them appearing once. Sequencing used peripheral blood mononuclear cells (PBMCs), obtained when the disease was refractory, from a patient treated with antithyroid drugs. The sequence was obtained from a female donor with Graves disease.

DNA of the CDR3: TGCAGCGGTCTGGGATCGGACGGGAACACTGAAGCTTTCTTT. Protein: CSGLGSDGNTEAFF. The chain is built from TRBV29-1 and TRBJ1-1; D gene uncertain. This CDR3 region has 14 residues. The V end lost 7 bases, the J end lost 1 base, and 16 bases lay between the germline ends. Germline values: CDR1 SQVTM, CDR2 ANQGSEA.